This T cell receptor beta chain comes out of a study of T-cell reconstitution after alpha-beta-depleted transplantation in children. Ten or more counts support this clonotype. Its target is unknown. Trimming left V 4 bases short and J 4 bases short, with 11 bases between. CDR1 and CDR2 (germline): SGHTA, FQGTGA. This CDR3 is 14 amino acids long. Study results and caveats: Recipient T cells and thymic progenitors that survived were the source of the high TCRbeta diversity seen at day 60 in some patients. It was newly produced T cells that mostly accounted for T-cell counts and diversity one year after transplant. Reportedly, alpha-beta T cells present about two months post-transplant originated from several hundred expanded clones of graft origin.

It was with unique molecular identifiers that the TCRbeta library was prepared. One entry per CDR3 protein results from TCRdb running MiXCR on the PCR reads. The data contain about 230,000 distinct CDR3 sequences, approximately 10% of them singletons. Here the sequenced sample was PBMCs, taken before TCRalphabeta/CD19-depleted stem cell transplant. The chain recombines TRBV7-3 with TRBJ2-1, with D unclear. This TCR was sampled from a child less than two years old with acute myeloid leukemia, due to receive a stem cell transplant. The CDR3 loop reads CASSSDPTYNEQFF. CDR3 sequence (DNA): TGTGCCAGCAGCTCTGATCCTACTTACAATGAGCAGTTCTTC.